This entry lists 17 T cell receptor beta chains sequenced from one sample in a study of T cell responses to AZD1222 COVID-19 vaccine. Sequencing used immunoSEQ multiplex PCR; TCRdb keeps in-frame clones, though not all of them. Among about 89,000 clones, about 89% were seen once, and the ten largest hold roughly 5%. The sample was peripheral blood, taken 28 days after the second AZD1222 dose. The receptors come from an adult who received the AZD1222 COVID-19 vaccine.

V usage is TRBV7-2 and J usage is TRBJ1-1, with TRBD1 as a possible D gene (5 bases). V was pared by 8 bases and J by 0 bases, with 13 bases between. The CDR3 loop spans 14 amino acids. Germline V gene data show CDR1 as SGHTA and CDR2 as FQGNSA. The CDR3 region has the DNA TGTGCCAGCCGGGGGGGGAGGGTGAACACTGAAGCTTTCTTT. This translates into CASRGGRVNTEAFF.

The chain uses TRBV11-2 and TRBJ1-2; possible D gene TRBD1, 5 bases. Germline V lookup: CDR1 SGHAT, CDR2 FQNNGV. The CDR3 has 11 residues. V lost 10 bases and J 13 bases, leaving 19 bases between the germline ends. CDR3 in DNA: TGTGCCACCAAACCGGGGGTAGAAAGCACCTTC. It codes for CATKPGVESTF.

This clone appeared a single time. This chain joins TRBV12-3 or TRBV12-4 and TRBJ1-1; D remains ambiguous. Trimming took off 5 bases at V and 6 bases at J, with 10 bases between the two ends. The CDR3 covers 12 residues. CDR3 sequence reads: CASSPLGAEAFF. The CDR3 DNA is TGTGCCAGCAGTCCCCTCGGAGCTGAAGCTTTCTTT.

The chain joins TRBV5-1 to TRBJ1-4; TRBD1 agrees at 8 bases. V lost 0 bases, J lost 8 bases, and 6 bases stayed unmatched. Germline CDR1 is SGHRS and CDR2 is YFSETQ. There are 15 residues in the CDR3. DNA of the CDR3: TGCGCCAGCAGCTTGGCCCAGGGGGCGCGGGAAAAACTGTTTTTT. It encodes CASSLAQGAREKLFF.

This clone is a singleton in its sample. The gene calls are TRBV4-1 and TRBJ1-4; a possible D gene is TRBD1 (5 bases). The germline V gene has CDR1 MGHRA and CDR2 YSYEKL. Trimming removed 0 bases at V and 5 bases at J, with 10 bases between. The CDR3 has 15 amino acids. The CDR3 bases are TGCGCCAGCAGCCAAGATCAGGGCTCGAATGAAAAACTGTTTTTT. Protein: CASSQDQGSNEKLFF.

The chain carries TRBV6-2 or TRBV6-3 and TRBJ2-4; TRBD2 matches 12 bases. The CDR3 runs 18 residues. V dropped 6 bases and J dropped 0; count of bases not matched to a gene: 9. The germline V gene encodes CDR1 MNHEY and CDR2 SVGEGT. For the CDR3, the DNA is TGTGCCAGCAGCCCACTAGCGGGGGGCCGGAGAGCCAAAAACATTCAGTACTTC. Protein sequence: CASSPLAGGRRAKNIQYF.

The chain links TRBV2 to TRBJ1-5, with D possibly matching TRBD1 (5 bases). The germline V gene has CDR1 SNHLY and CDR2 FYNNEI. The germline V and J ends were trimmed by 5 bases and 2 bases, with 13 bases remaining between them. The CDR3 loop spans 15 amino acids. CDR3 region: CASSLQGAGNQPQHF. As DNA, the CDR3 is TGTGCCAGCAGTCTTCAGGGAGCGGGCAATCAGCCCCAGCATTTT.

This sequence joins TRBV24-1 and TRBJ2-1; D ambiguous. CDR3 length: 12 residues. Between the trimmed V and J ends, which lost 1 base and 10 bases, there was a span of 7 bases. The germline gives CDR1 KGHDR, CDR2 SFDVKD. The CDR3 sequence is CATSDFLGEQFF. CDR3 nucleotide sequence: TGTGCCACCAGTGATTTTTTAGGGGAGCAGTTCTTC.

The chain combines TRBV7-6 with TRBJ1-6; tentative D call: TRBD1 (5 bases). The germline gives CDR1 SGHVS, CDR2 FNYEAQ. Trimming removed 3 bases at V and 10 bases at J, with 13 bases between. The CDR3 loop spans 14 amino acids. The CDR3 nucleotides are TGTGCCAGCAGCTTGGCGGGGGAGCGGTCACCCCTCCACTTT. The encoded protein is CASSLAGERSPLHF.

The V and J genes are TRBV5-1 and TRBJ1-2, with a possible D match to TRBD1 (6 bases). V lost 4 bases to trimming and J lost 8 bases, with 18 bases between them. Germline V gene sequence: CDR1 SGHRS, CDR2 YFSETQ. The CDR3 loop spans 14 amino acids. Here the CDR3 reads CASSLSTGNWGYTF. As DNA, the CDR3 is TGCGCCAGCAGCCTATCGACAGGAAACTGGGGCTACACCTTC.

J is TRBJ1-5 and V is TRBV7-2; D gene unclear. Trimming removed 2 bases at V and 5 bases at J, with 10 bases between. CDR3 length: 14 residues. Germline V gives CDR1 SGHTA, CDR2 FQGNSA. CDR3 nucleotide sequence: TGTGCCAGCAGCTTAATCCCCGGAGATCAGCCCCAGCATTTT. Its protein product is CASSLIPGDQPQHF.

The chain joins TRBV6-5 to TRBJ2-7, with D maybe TRBD2 (7 bases). V shed 7 bases and J shed 5 bases, with 18 bases lying between them. Germline CDR1 is MNHEY and CDR2 is SVGAGI. The CDR3 runs 14 residues. The CDR3 bases are TGTGCCAGCAAGTTCGGGGGGCAGGTCGACGAGCAGTACTTC. It translates to CASKFGGQVDEQYF.

This chain connects TRBV4-1 to TRBJ2-3, with D perhaps matching TRBD2 (7 bases). The germline V gene has CDR1 MGHRA and CDR2 YSYEKL. V was clipped by 1 base and J by 4 bases, with 18 bases between them. This CDR3 is 17 amino acids long. CDR3: CASSQVVGGPLADTQYF. CDR3 coding DNA: TGCGCCAGCAGCCAAGTGGTCGGGGGGCCCCTAGCAGATACGCAGTATTTT.

CDR3 region: CASSPGVVTGELFF. In DNA, the CDR3 is TGTGCCAGTAGCCCAGGGGTCGTCACCGGGGAGCTGTTTTTT. The J gene is TRBJ2-2, the V gene TRBV19; D is possibly TRBD1 (6 bases). The V end was cut by 6 bases, the J end by 4 bases, with 12 bases between. Germline CDR1 and CDR2: LNHDA and SQIVND (reference sequence). The CDR3 has 14 residues. Supplemented by reference TRBV19 and TRBJ2-2, the full variable domain reads DGGITQSPKYLFRKEGQNVTLSCEQNLNHDAMYWYRQDPGQGLRLIYYSQIVNDFQKGDIAEGYSVSREKKESFPLTVTSAQKNPTAFYLCASSPGVVTGELFFGEGSRLTVL.

CDR3 sequence (DNA): TGTGCCAGCCTACCCTTCGACAGTGCGAACACTGAAGCTTTCTTT. It codes for CASLPFDSANTEAFF. The chain uses TRBV5-5 and TRBJ1-1, with D possibly matching TRBD1 (5 bases). Trimming pared 7 bases from V and 1 base from J, leaving 17 bases between. CDR3 length: 15 amino acids. Germline V lookup: CDR1 SGHKS, CDR2 YYEKEE (reference sequence). The full variable domain, completed using reference TRBV5-5 and TRBJ1-1, is DAGVTQSPTHLIKTRGQQVTLRCSPISGHKSVSWYQQVLGQGPQFIFQYYEKEERGRGNFPDRFSARQFPNYSSELNVNALLLGDSALYLCASLPFDSANTEAFFGQGTRLTVV.

This clone was recorded once. The rearrangement uses TRBV11-3 and TRBJ2-1; 7 nucleotides align to TRBD2. The V and J ends lost 1 base and 0 bases, in that order; junction bases with no gene match: 3. Germline V gives CDR1 SGHNT, CDR2 YENEEA. The CDR3 is 16 amino acids. The CDR3 loop reads CASSLGTGGSYNEQFF. CDR3 nucleotides: TGTGCCAGCAGCTTAGGGACGGGGGGCTCCTACAATGAGCAGTTCTTC.

This clone was picked up a small number of times. The rearrangement links TRBV11-2 to TRBJ1-1; D call uncertain. CDR1 is SGHAT, CDR2 FQNNGV, per germline. The CDR3 length is 16 residues. Trimming left V 1 base short and J 2 bases short, with 14 bases between. The CDR3 sequence is CASSLGQGNFNTEAFF. Written as DNA, the CDR3 is TGTGCCAGCAGCTTAGGACAAGGAAACTTCAACACTGAAGCTTTCTTT.